These 27 T cell receptor beta chains were sequenced from one sample in a study of PD-1 blockade in classical Hodgkin lymphoma. No patient escaped relapse after autologous stem cell transplantation, and brentuximab vedotin exposure varied. The method was immunoSEQ multiplex PCR; TCRdb's version includes in-frame clones alone and lacks a portion of them. The sample lists about 18,000 clones; roughly 80% were seen once. The sample was peripheral blood mononuclear cells (PBMCs), taken at baseline. All receptors come from a human donor with classical Hodgkin lymphoma.

V is TRBV19 and J is TRBJ2-3, with 8 bases fitting TRBD2. Germline V gene data show CDR1 as LNHDA and CDR2 as SQIVND (reference sequence). This CDR3 region has 15 residues. Unmatched junction bases numbered 2, after V lost 3 bases and J lost 0 bases. CDR3 DNA sequence: TGTGCCAGTAGTATCAGCGGGGGCAGCACAGATACGCAGTATTTT. This codes for CASSISGGSTDTQYF.

This clone is medium-sized in the sample. V and J are TRBV25-1 and TRBJ2-1, with 10 bases lining up with TRBD2. The germline V gene encodes CDR1 MGHDK and CDR2 SYGVNS. The CDR3 runs 15 residues. The V and J ends lost 5 bases and 5 bases, in that order; junction bases with no gene match: 6. CDR3 DNA: TGTGCCAGCAGTCCACAAGCGGGGGGGCACAATGAGCAGTTCTTC. This sequence encodes CASSPQAGGHNEQFF.

This clone has more than one count but fewer than ten. The chain employs TRBV9 and TRBJ1-5; D gene unclear. The CDR3 has 16 residues. The ends were cut back, 3 bases at V and 0 bases at J, with 13 bases in the middle. Germline values: CDR1 SGDLS, CDR2 YYNGEE. The DNA of the CDR3 is TGTGCCAGCAGCGAGGGCCGGGGTTATAGCAATCAGCCCCAGCATTTT. It yields the protein CASSEGRGYSNQPQHF.

The chain links TRBV7-3 to TRBJ2-1, with 7 bases lining up with TRBD2. The germline gives CDR1 SGHTA, CDR2 FQGTGA. Trimming cost V 2 bases and J 9 bases; bases outside gene matches: 13. The CDR3 loop spans 16 amino acids. The CDR3: CASSLVEGGPFGEQFF. In DNA form, the CDR3 reads TGTGCCAGCAGCTTAGTAGAGGGAGGGCCATTTGGTGAGCAGTTCTTC.

The genes are TRBV2 and TRBJ1-5; D remains unclear. CDR3 length: 13 residues. The V end lost 2 bases, the J end lost 5 bases, and 7 bases lay between the germline ends. The germline gives CDR1 SNHLY, CDR2 FYNNEI. CDR3: CASSEFRYQPQHF. Written as DNA, the CDR3 is TGTGCCAGCAGTGAATTCCGGTATCAGCCCCAGCATTTT.

This chain joins TRBV10-3 and TRBJ1-4; a weak D match, TRBD1 (6 bases). The V gene's germline CDR1 is ENHRY and CDR2 SYGVKD. V shed 1 base and J shed 8 bases, with 14 bases lying between them. This CDR3 region has 15 residues. DNA of the CDR3: TGTGCCATCAGTGAGTGGGGGGCGAACGCAGAAAAACTGTTTTTT. It encodes CAISEWGANAEKLFF.

This sequence joins TRBV19 and TRBJ2-1, with TRBD2 matching over 12 bases. Trimming took 5 bases from V and 5 from J; bases not matched to a gene: 4. Germline CDR1 reads LNHDA; CDR2 reads SQIVND (reference sequence). CDR3 size: 15 residues. The CDR3 protein is CASSPASGGDNEQFF. The CDR3 DNA is TGTGCCAGTAGTCCCGCTAGCGGGGGGGACAATGAGCAGTTCTTC. Using reference TRBV19 and TRBJ2-1 for the parts outside the CDR3, the full variable domain is DGGITQSPKYLFRKEGQNVTLSCEQNLNHDAMYWYRQDPGQGLRLIYYSQIVNDFQKGDIAEGYSVSREKKESFPLTVTSAQKNPTAFYLCASSPASGGDNEQFFGPGTRLTVL.

This sequence joins TRBV28 and TRBJ2-2; no definite D call. Trimming took off 3 bases at V and 4 bases at J, with 3 bases between the two ends. From germline, CDR1 is MDHEN and CDR2 SYDVKM. The CDR3 runs to 12 residues. In DNA form, the CDR3 reads TGTGCCAGCAGTTTTTCCACCGGGGAGCTGTTTTTT. Translating gives CASSFSTGELFF. The full variable domain, with the rest looked up from reference TRBV28 and TRBJ2-2, is DVKVTQSSRYLVKRTGEKVFLECVQDMDHENMFWYRQDPGLGLRLIYFSYDVKMKEKGDIPEGYSVSREKKERFSLILESASTNQTSMYLCASSFSTGELFFGEGSRLTVL.

The CDR3 is CASSKKQVNTEAFF. DNA for the CDR3: TGTGCCAGCAGCAAAAAACAGGTGAACACTGAAGCTTTCTTT. The chain recombines TRBV2 with TRBJ1-1; maybe TRBD1 (5 bases). The length of the CDR3 is 14 residues. Germline assignment: CDR1 SNHLY and CDR2 FYNNEI. The V end lost 6 bases, the J end lost 0 bases, and 11 bases lay between the germline ends. The full variable domain, rest sourced from reference TRBV2 and TRBJ1-1, is EPEVTQTPSHQVTQMGQEVILRCVPISNHLYFYWYRQILGQKVEFLVSFYNNEISEKSEIFDDQFSVERPDGSNFTLKIRSTKLEDSAMYFCASSKKQVNTEAFFGQGTRLTVV.

The chain joins TRBV6-1 to TRBJ2-5; possible D gene TRBD2, 5 bases. The CDR3 loop spans 13 amino acids. From germline, CDR1 is MNHNS and CDR2 SASEGT. V was pared by 2 bases and J by 5 bases, with 9 bases between. CDR3 nucleotides: TGTGCCAGCAGTGAATCTAGCTCCGAGACCCAGTACTTC. Protein product: CASSESSSETQYF.

J is TRBJ2-1 and V is TRBV10-3, with D hard to call. This CDR3 spans 14 amino acids. V lost 8 bases and J lost 8, with 19 bases in between. Germline loops: CDR1 ENHRY, CDR2 SYGVKD. The CDR3: CAIGQPPVVDEQFF. Written as DNA, the CDR3 is TGTGCCATCGGTCAGCCCCCCGTGGTGGATGAGCAGTTCTTC.

The V and J genes are TRBV27 and TRBJ2-5; 13 nucleotides align to TRBD2. V trimming: 4 bases; J trimming: 4 bases; junction bases outside the gene matches: 6. This CDR3 has 16 amino acids. Germline V gene sequence: CDR1 MNHEY, CDR2 SMNVEV (reference sequence). DNA of the CDR3: TGTGCCAGCAGTTCAGGACTAGCGGGAGTGGGAGAGACCCAGTACTTC. Translated, it gives CASSSGLAGVGETQYF.

V is TRBV27 and J is TRBJ2-5; perhaps D is TRBD1 or TRBD2 (5 bases each). The CDR3 runs 14 residues. V lost 3 bases to trimming and J lost 4 bases, with 12 bases between them. Germline CDR1 MNHEY, CDR2 SMNVEV (reference sequence). CDR3 amino acids: CASSFRHGGETQYF. The CDR3 nucleotides are TGTGCCAGCAGTTTTCGGCATGGGGGAGAGACCCAGTACTTC.

This clone was detected a few times. The chain combines TRBV5-1 with TRBJ2-5; D perhaps matches TRBD2 (6 bases). Trimming removed 0 bases at V and 5 bases at J, with 11 bases between. This CDR3 comprises 14 residues. Germline V lookup: CDR1 SGHRS, CDR2 YFSETQ. CDR3 coding DNA: TGCGCCAGCAGCTTGGTTAGCGGAAAGGAGACCCAGTACTTC. Its protein is CASSLVSGKETQYF.

V usage is TRBV7-2 and J usage is TRBJ1-4; D is possibly TRBD1 (6 bases). The V end lost 1 base, the J end lost 3 bases, and 15 bases lay between the germline ends. The CDR3 is 17 amino acids. Germline loops: CDR1 SGHTA, CDR2 FQGNSA. CDR3 bases: TGTGCCAGCAGCTTAGTGGGTCGGGCAGGGGCTAATGAAAAACTGTTTTTT. This codes for CASSLVGRAGANEKLFF.

A few counts support this clone. J is TRBJ2-1 and V is TRBV7-9; D ambiguous. The CDR3 is 13 amino acids. Germline V gene sequence: CDR1 SEHNR, CDR2 FQNEAQ (reference sequence). V was trimmed by 5 bases and J by 13 bases, leaving 18 bases between them. The CDR3 protein is CASSPTLDVAQFF. The CDR3 DNA sequence: TGTGCCAGCAGCCCCACCCTGGATGTGGCTCAGTTCTTC.

In regard to this clone: Other DNA sequences in this specimen translate into the identical CDR3. The chain joins TRBV7-8 to TRBJ2-7; D perhaps matches TRBD1 (6 bases). The CDR3 runs 14 residues. Germline CDR1 SGHVS, CDR2 FQNEAQ. V was clipped by 3 bases and J by 2 bases, with 11 bases between them. The DNA of the CDR3 is TGTGCCAGCAGCTTGGCCGGGACACCCTACGAGCAGTACTTC. Translating it yields CASSLAGTPYEQYF.

The chain couples TRBV28 to TRBJ1-5; D gene uncertain. Trimming stripped 5 bases from V and 5 bases from J, with 10 bases between. The CDR3 has 13 amino acids. The germline V gene encodes CDR1 MDHEN and CDR2 SYDVKM. CDR3 in amino acids: CASSAQQDQPQHF. The CDR3 bases are TGTGCCAGCAGTGCACAGCAAGATCAGCCCCAGCATTTT.

This clone has a single count. This chain links TRBV14 with TRBJ2-7; TRBD1 is a possible D gene (5 bases). V lost 2 bases to trimming and J lost 5 bases, with 13 bases between them. Germline V gene lookup returns CDR1 SGHDN and CDR2 FVKESK. The CDR3 is made up of 14 amino acids. CDR3 residues: CASSQQGSVDEQYF. The CDR3 bases are TGTGCCAGCAGCCAACAGGGATCCGTGGACGAGCAGTACTTC.

Within the sample, this clone is medium-sized. The V call is TRBV19, the J call TRBJ1-2, with a possible D match to TRBD1 (5 bases). This CDR3 has 14 amino acids. From germline, CDR1 is LNHDA and CDR2 SQIVND (reference sequence). V gave up 3 bases and J gave up 4 bases, with 12 bases separating them. The DNA for the CDR3 is TGTGCCAGTAGTATGGGCCGGGGACTCTATGGCTACACCTTC. It yields the protein CASSMGRGLYGYTF.

This sequence joins TRBV9 and TRBJ2-3, with D possibly being TRBD1 (5 bases). This CDR3 is 16 amino acids long. The V end lost 0 bases, the J end lost 4 bases, and 15 bases lay between the germline ends. Germline V gene sequence: CDR1 SGDLS, CDR2 YYNGEE. The CDR3 nucleotides read TGTGCCAGCAGCGTAGATGGGGCCACCCCCTCAGATACGCAGTATTTT. Translated: CASSVDGATPSDTQYF.

The V call is TRBV29-1, the J call TRBJ1-1; perhaps TRBD1 as D (5 bases). The CDR3 is made up of 11 amino acids. From germline, CDR1 is SQVTM and CDR2 ANQGSEA. The V gene lost 6 bases and the J gene lost 3 bases, with 8 bases spanning the gap. This CDR3 reads CSVDSYTEAFF. CDR3 nucleotide sequence: TGCAGCGTCGACAGCTACACTGAAGCTTTCTTT.

The chain is built from TRBV11-1 and TRBJ2-2, with D possibly being TRBD1 (6 bases). This CDR3 is 19 amino acids long. Germline-derived CDR1 and CDR2 are SGHAT and FQDESV (reference sequence). V dropped 6 bases and J dropped 5 bases, with 28 bases sitting between them. This CDR3 is CASRNPKTGQGKLTGELFF. The DNA of the CDR3 is TGTGCCAGCAGAAACCCTAAAACGGGTCAGGGGAAATTAACCGGGGAGCTGTTTTTT.

The chain couples TRBV5-1 to TRBJ2-7, with a possible D match to TRBD2 (5 bases). The germline CDR1 and CDR2 sequences are SGHRS and YFSETQ. The CDR3 runs 16 residues. Trimming pared 1 base from V and 3 bases from J, leaving 17 bases between. CDR3 DNA: TGCGCCAGCAGCTTGAGTAGCGACCCGTTAATCTACGAGCAGTACTTC. Its translation is CASSLSSDPLIYEQYF.

This clone appeared a single time. The V call is TRBV11-2, the J call TRBJ1-6; D gene unclear. Between the trimmed V and J ends, which lost 1 base and 7 bases, there was a span of 14 bases. The CDR3 runs to 16 residues. The germline V gene has CDR1 SGHAT and CDR2 FQNNGV. In DNA, the CDR3 is TGTGCCAGCAGCTTAGGCTTACGGGCGCGGAATTCACCCCTCCACTTT. This codes for CASSLGLRARNSPLHF.

The rearrangement joins TRBV13 to TRBJ2-5, with 7 bases fitting TRBD2. The germline CDR1 and CDR2 sequences are PRHDT and FYEKMQ (reference sequence). V lost 5 bases and J lost 7; bases outside the gene matches: 10. This CDR3 has 14 residues. CDR3 sequence: CASSRGSGPGTQYF. The CDR3 DNA reads TGTGCCAGCAGCCGGGGTAGCGGGCCGGGGACCCAGTACTTC.

CDR3: CASGHLLSAGNTIYF. CDR3 sequence (DNA): TGTGCCAGTGGACACTTACTTTCCGCTGGAAACACCATATATTTT. The J gene is TRBJ1-3, the V gene TRBV19, with D perhaps matching TRBD1 (5 bases). The germline gives CDR1 LNHDA, CDR2 SQIVND (reference sequence). V gave up 8 bases and J gave up 2 bases, with 16 bases separating them. CDR3 length: 15 amino acids. Full variable domain (rest looked up from reference TRBV19 and TRBJ1-3): DGGITQSPKYLFRKEGQNVTLSCEQNLNHDAMYWYRQDPGQGLRLIYYSQIVNDFQKGDIAEGYSVSREKKESFPLTVTSAQKNPTAFYLCASGHLLSAGNTIYFGEGSWLTVV.